This TCR beta chain was sequenced for a study of T cell responses to AZD1222 COVID-19 vaccine. Study-level results: Repertoires in all cases were sampled only once the peak T cell response had passed. Donors were mostly white British, more females; clonal diversity possibly underestimated.

Sequencing was performed with immunoSEQ multiplex PCR; in TCRdb, only in-frame clones are kept and a portion is missing. The repertoire holds 100,000 or so clones, with about 90% as singletons. The CDR3 has 14 amino acids. Trimming took off 0 bases at V and 4 bases at J, with 8 bases between the two ends. CDR1 LGHDT and CDR2 YNNKEL come from the germline V gene (reference sequence). In the case of this clone: What it binds is not known.

The chain combines TRBV3-1 (or the pseudogene TRBV3-2) with TRBJ2-3; D not certain. Sequencing was performed on peripheral blood, taken on day 0 of MenACWY control vaccination. This TCR derives from an adult in good health. The CDR3 coding sequence is TGTGCCAGCAGCCAAGATCTCTTCCCAGATACGCAGTATTTT. It specifies CASSQDLFPDTQYF.